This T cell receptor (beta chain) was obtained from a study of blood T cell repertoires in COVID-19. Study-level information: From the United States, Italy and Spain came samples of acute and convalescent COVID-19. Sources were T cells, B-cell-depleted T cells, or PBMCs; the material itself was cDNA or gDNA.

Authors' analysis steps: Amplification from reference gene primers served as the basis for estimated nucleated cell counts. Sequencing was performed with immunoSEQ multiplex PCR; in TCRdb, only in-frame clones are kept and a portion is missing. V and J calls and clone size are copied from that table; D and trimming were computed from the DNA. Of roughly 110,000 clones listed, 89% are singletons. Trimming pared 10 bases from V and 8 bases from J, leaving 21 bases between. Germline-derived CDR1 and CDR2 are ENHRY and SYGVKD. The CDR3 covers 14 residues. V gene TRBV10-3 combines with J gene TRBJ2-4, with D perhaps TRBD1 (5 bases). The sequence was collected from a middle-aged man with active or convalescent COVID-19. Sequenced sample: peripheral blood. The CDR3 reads CASLDDSLGDIQYF. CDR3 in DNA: TGTGCCAGCCTTGATGACAGTTTGGGTGACATTCAGTACTTC.